Following are 28 T cell receptor beta chains from one sample sequenced in a study of CD8 T cells in ankylosing spondylitis. TCRdb processed the 5' RACE reads anew with MiXCR; each CDR3 protein has one entry. The table has roughly 250,000 distinct CDR3 sequences, about 11% seen once. The sequenced sample consisted of blood, either unsorted or a sorted T cell fraction (not recorded which). Receptors were obtained from a male donor with ankylosing spondylitis or in good health (not recorded which).

The table lists this clonotype with a few counts. The chain uses TRBV7-2 and TRBJ2-7, with D perhaps TRBD2 (6 bases). The CDR3 covers 14 residues. In germline, CDR1 is SGHTA, CDR2 FQGNSA. Trimming pared 1 base from V and 4 bases from J, leaving 11 bases between. The CDR3 DNA sequence: TGTGCCAGCAGCTTAGAGGTGGGAGGATACGAGCAGTACTTC. Translating it yields CASSLEVGGYEQYF. The variable domain in full, with the rest retrieved from reference TRBV7-2 and TRBJ2-7, is GAGVSQSPSNKVTEKGKDVELRCDPISGHTALYWYRQSLGQGLEFLIYFQGNSAPDKSGLPSDRFSAERTGGSVSTLTIQRTQQEDSAVYLCASSLEVGGYEQYFGPGTRLTVT.

This clonotype showed up many times. The chain combines TRBV12-3 or TRBV12-4 with TRBJ2-1; D may be TRBD2 (5 bases). The CDR3 contains 17 residues. Trimming took off 4 bases at V and 4 bases at J, with 20 bases between the two ends. The CDR3: CASSSRQLGILYNEQFF. CDR3 nucleotides: TGTGCCAGCAGTTCCCGACAACTAGGGATTCTGTACAATGAGCAGTTCTTC.

The sample holds many counts of this clonotype. The V gene is TRBV12-3 or TRBV12-4, the J gene TRBJ2-1, with D maybe TRBD1 (6 bases). This CDR3 spans 13 amino acids. V was shortened by 6 bases and J by 4 bases, with 10 bases between the two germline ends. The CDR3 bases are TGTGCCAGCAGCCGGGACACTTACAATGAGCAGTTCTTC. Its protein product is CASSRDTYNEQFF.

This clonotype came up a few times. The chain is built from TRBV5-8 and TRBJ2-7; tentative D call: TRBD1 (5 bases). In germline, CDR1 is SGHTS, CDR2 YDEGEE. The CDR3 is 15 residues long. The germline V and J ends were trimmed by 0 bases and 3 bases, with 13 bases remaining between them. The CDR3 spells CASSLAPGLDYEQYF. The CDR3 DNA follows: TGTGCCAGCAGCTTGGCCCCAGGGCTTGACTACGAGCAGTACTTC.

This clonotype was detected only a few times. This sequence may be a read error, since a much larger clone differs from it by one base. The J gene is TRBJ2-3, the V gene TRBV14, with D possibly being TRBD2 (5 bases). The CDR3 spans 14 residues. The germline V gene encodes CDR1 SGHDN and CDR2 FVKESK. CDR3 sequence: CASSQVPSTDAQYF. The CDR3 DNA follows: TGTGCCAGCAGCCAAGTTCCTAGCACAGATGCGCAGTATTTT. Full variable domain (outside the CDR3, taken from reference TRBV14 and TRBJ2-3): EAGVTQFPSHSVIEKGQTVTLRCDPISGHDNLYWYRRVMGKEIKFLLHFVKESKQDESGMPNNRFLAERTGGTYSTLKVQPAELEDSGVYFCASSQVPSTDAQYFGPGTRLTVL.

This chain joins TRBV13 and TRBJ2-7, with D tentatively TRBD1 (5 bases). V was pared by 3 bases and J by 2 bases, with 11 bases between. The CDR3 runs 14 residues. Germline loops: CDR1 PRHDT, CDR2 FYEKMQ (reference sequence). CDR3 bases: TGTGCCAGCAGCTTTCGGCAGGGCGCCTACGAGCAGTACTTC. It is translated as CASSFRQGAYEQYF.

This clonotype was detected only a few times. The rearrangement uses TRBV7-2 and TRBJ1-6; D unclear. Germline-derived CDR1 and CDR2 are SGHTA and FQGNSA. Trimming took 4 bases from V and 15 from J, leaving 13 bases between them. CDR3 length: 12 residues. The CDR3 nucleotides read TGTGCCAGCAGCTCCCCCGCGGGTGGCCTCCACTTT. It yields the protein CASSSPAGGLHF.

At least ten counts were recorded for this clonotype. The chain recombines TRBV6-1 with TRBJ1-1; TRBD1 agrees at 10 bases. The germline V gene encodes CDR1 MNHNS and CDR2 SASEGT. This CDR3 is built from 16 residues. Trimming cost V 7 bases and J 2 bases; bases outside gene matches: 10. Here the CDR3 reads CASTKGTGATNTEAFF. DNA of the CDR3: TGTGCCAGCACGAAAGGGACAGGGGCTACTAACACTGAAGCTTTCTTT.

This clonotype was counted at least ten times. The gene calls are TRBV10-2 and TRBJ2-3; 7 nucleotides align to TRBD2. CDR3 length equals 14 residues. The ends lost 7 bases at V and 1 base at J; junction bases unmatched: 5. In germline, CDR1 is WSHSY, CDR2 SAAADI. CDR3 residues: CASKGAGGTDTQYF. Here the CDR3 DNA reads TGCGCCAGCAAGGGTGCGGGGGGCACAGATACGCAGTATTTT.

The sample holds many counts of this clonotype. The genes are TRBV3-1 and TRBJ2-5, with no clear D. The CDR3 totals 12 residues. Trimming pared 6 bases from V and 4 bases from J, leaving 9 bases between. CDR1 and CDR2 from the germline V gene are LGHDT and YNNKEL (reference sequence). CDR3 region: CASRVSGETQYF. The DNA of the CDR3 is TGTGCCAGCAGGGTCTCGGGAGAGACCCAGTACTTC.

This clonotype was seen repeatedly, ten times or more. The V and J genes are TRBV12-5 and TRBJ2-2, with 8 positions matching TRBD2. Per germline, CDR1 LGHNT and CDR2 FRNRAP. The CDR3 length is 16 residues. V was clipped by 5 bases and J by 1 base; unmatched bases: 6. CDR3 coding DNA: TGTGCTAGTGGTCCCGACCTAGCGGGGAACACCGGGGAGCTGTTTTTT. Translation: CASGPDLAGNTGELFF.

This clonotype showed up just a few times. The V gene is TRBV5-4, the J gene TRBJ1-1; D might be TRBD1 (6 bases). The CDR3 is 15 residues long. Trimming pared 0 bases from V and 3 bases from J, leaving 12 bases between. Germline loops: CDR1 SGHNT, CDR2 YYREEE (reference sequence). The CDR3 nucleotides are TGTGCCAGCAGCTTGGCCGGCCCAGGGGACACTGAAGCTTTCTTT. Translated: CASSLAGPGDTEAFF.

This clonotype was observed many times. The rearrangement uses TRBV20-1 and TRBJ1-1; D possibly corresponds to TRBD1 (6 bases). V shed 4 bases and J shed 6 bases, with 12 bases lying between them. CDR3 length equals 12 residues. Germline CDR1 reads DFQATT; CDR2 reads SNEGSKA (reference sequence). The CDR3 loop reads CSATYRAPEAFF. The CDR3 DNA follows: TGCAGTGCTACCTACAGGGCTCCTGAAGCTTTCTTT.

This clonotype was detected ten times or more. The chain combines TRBV6-6 with TRBJ2-2; 7 nucleotides agree with TRBD2. CDR3 length: 13 amino acids. Germline trimming cut 10 bases from V and 6 bases from J; bases unmatched to any gene: 8. Germline-derived CDR1 and CDR2 are MNHNY and SVGAGI (reference sequence). The CDR3 nucleotides read TGTGCCAACGGGGAGGGCCCCGCCGGGGAGCTGTTTTTT. This translates into CANGEGPAGELFF.

This clonotype was picked up many times. V and J are TRBV30 and TRBJ1-4, with TRBD1 matching 7 bases. The CDR3 loop spans 14 amino acids. V was clipped by 7 bases and J by 5 bases; unmatched bases: 10. Germline CDR1 GTSNPN, CDR2 SVGIG (reference sequence). CDR3 sequence reads: CAFKGDSLNEKLFF. As DNA, the CDR3 is TGTGCCTTCAAGGGGGACAGCTTAAATGAAAAACTGTTTTTT.

This clonotype came up many times. The chain has TRBV7-8 and TRBJ2-7, with D possibly TRBD2 on 6 matching bases. Germline CDR1 SGHVS, CDR2 FQNEAQ. Trimming removed 4 bases at V and 6 bases at J, with 19 bases between. CDR3 length: 15 amino acids. CDR3 loop: CASSSMEGVLREQYF. The CDR3, as DNA: TGTGCCAGCAGCTCCATGGAGGGAGTACTTCGCGAGCAGTACTTC. The full variable domain, in which reference TRBV7-8 and TRBJ2-7 provide the parts outside the CDR3, is GAGVSQSPRYKVAKRGQDVALRCDPISGHVSLFWYQQALGQGPEFLTYFQNEAQLDKSGLPSDRFFAERPEGSVSTLKIQRTQQEDSAVYLCASSSMEGVLREQYFGPGTRLTVT.

This sequence joins TRBV9 and TRBJ2-2, with 10 bases matching TRBD2. The CDR3 has 15 amino acids. V shed 0 bases and J 6 bases; nucleotides not matched to a gene: 2. Germline CDR1 SGDLS, CDR2 YYNGEE. The CDR3 is CASSVGGLAAGELFF. The CDR3 DNA follows: TGTGCCAGCAGCGTAGGCGGACTAGCGGCCGGGGAGCTGTTTTTT.

Ten or more counts support this clonotype. V is TRBV4-1 and J is TRBJ1-1, with D perhaps TRBD1 (6 bases). Looked up from germline, CDR1 is MGHRA and CDR2 is YSYEKL. V lost 4 bases and J 1 base, leaving 22 bases between the germline ends. The CDR3 is 18 residues long. The CDR3 reads CASSPVWNRESQNTEAFF. DNA of the CDR3: TGCGCCAGCAGCCCAGTTTGGAACAGGGAATCCCAGAACACTGAAGCTTTCTTT.

The rearrangement uses TRBV20-1 and TRBJ1-4; D possibly corresponds to TRBD1 (5 bases). CDR1 and CDR2 (germline): DFQATT, SNEGSKA (reference sequence). The CDR3 is 14 residues long. Trimming removed 7 bases at V and 8 bases at J, with 20 bases between. In DNA form, the CDR3 reads TGCAGTGTTAAAGGGGCGGGGTTAATGGAAAAACTGTTTTTT. Translated: CSVKGAGLMEKLFF.

In its sample, this clonotype was seen many times. This rearrangement joins TRBV6-1 to TRBJ2-1, with 12 bases that match TRBD2. J was trimmed by 3 bases and V by 6 bases; bases with no gene match: 0. The CDR3 has 14 residues. CDR1 and CDR2 from the germline V gene are MNHNS and SASEGT. This chain's CDR3 is CASRTSGGYNEQFF. CDR3 DNA sequence: TGTGCCAGCAGGACTAGCGGGGGCTACAATGAGCAGTTCTTC.

This clonotype has ten or more counts. J is TRBJ2-7 and V is TRBV20-1; D not resolved. CDR3 size: 13 residues. CDR1 and CDR2 (germline): DFQATT, SNEGSKA (reference sequence). V shed 1 base and J shed 2 bases, with 9 bases lying between them. This chain's CDR3 is CSARGRETYEQYF. The CDR3 DNA reads as TGCAGTGCTAGAGGTCGCGAAACCTACGAGCAGTACTTC.

This clonotype was detected many times. This chain links TRBV29-1 with TRBJ2-1; D remains ambiguous. Trimming shortened V by 3 bases and J by 9 bases, and 15 bases separated the two germline ends. Germline V CDR1 and CDR2: SQVTM, ANQGSEA. CDR3 length: 13 amino acids. Here the CDR3 DNA reads TGCAGCGTTGAGTCTCGGTTGCTCCGTGAGCAGTTCTTC. Protein: CSVESRLLREQFF.

This clonotype has a count of ten or more. The chain employs TRBV20-1 and TRBJ2-1, with D possibly matching TRBD2 (6 bases). The V end lost 5 bases, the J end lost 6 bases, and 17 bases lay between the germline ends. Germline loops: CDR1 DFQATT, CDR2 SNEGSKA (reference sequence). The CDR3 sequence is 14 residues long. The CDR3 sequence is CSARGQRSGNEQFF. CDR3 in DNA: TGCAGTGCTCGTGGTCAACGTAGCGGCAATGAGCAGTTCTTC.

The chain carries TRBV20-1 and TRBJ1-5; 11 bases are a match to TRBD1. The germline CDR1 and CDR2 sequences are DFQATT and SNEGSKA (reference sequence). CDR3 length: 16 amino acids. V lost 5 bases, J lost 4 bases, and 10 bases stayed unmatched. The CDR3 nucleotides read TGCAGTGCTTCCCCCCGGACAGGGGGCTATAATCAGCCCCAGCATTTT. This sequence encodes CSASPRTGGYNQPQHF.

Concerning this clonotype: A much larger clone sits a single nucleotide away, making a read error possible. J is TRBJ2-6 and V is TRBV6-6; no firm D call. CDR3 length equals 13 residues. CDR1 is MNHNY and CDR2 is SVGAGI in the germline V gene (reference sequence). For the CDR3, the DNA is TGTGTCAGCAGTTCCTCTGGGGCCAACGTCCTGACTTTC. Translated: CVSSSSGANVLTF.

This clonotype turned up a few times. Germline is not matched at one junction end, which may reflect a read error. The V call is TRBV7-2, the J call TRBJ2-5, with 14 bases matching TRBD2. The CDR3 contains 17 residues. CDR1 is SGHTA and CDR2 is FQGNSA in the germline V gene. CDR3 region: CASSLAGTSGGQETQYF. The CDR3 coding sequence is TGTGCCAGCAGCCTAGCCGGGACTAGCGGGGGACAAGAGACCCAGTACTTC.

This clonotype was recorded at least ten times. The chain couples TRBV20-1 to TRBJ2-1; possibly TRBD2 for D (5 bases). V lost 3 bases to trimming and J lost 9 bases, with 9 bases between them. The CDR3 is 11 residues long. From germline, CDR1 is DFQATT and CDR2 SNEGSKA (reference sequence). CDR3 sequence: CSAREVIEQFF. CDR3 nucleotides: TGCAGTGCTAGGGAGGTGATTGAGCAGTTCTTC.

This clonotype was seen ten or more times. The chain has TRBV11-2 and TRBJ1-1; no firm D call. The V end was cut by 1 base, the J end by 5 bases, with 5 bases between. This CDR3 has 12 residues. Germline loops: CDR1 SGHAT, CDR2 FQNNGV. CDR3 amino acids: CASSLVTTEAFF. Written as DNA, the CDR3 is TGTGCCAGCAGCTTAGTCACTACTGAAGCTTTCTTT.